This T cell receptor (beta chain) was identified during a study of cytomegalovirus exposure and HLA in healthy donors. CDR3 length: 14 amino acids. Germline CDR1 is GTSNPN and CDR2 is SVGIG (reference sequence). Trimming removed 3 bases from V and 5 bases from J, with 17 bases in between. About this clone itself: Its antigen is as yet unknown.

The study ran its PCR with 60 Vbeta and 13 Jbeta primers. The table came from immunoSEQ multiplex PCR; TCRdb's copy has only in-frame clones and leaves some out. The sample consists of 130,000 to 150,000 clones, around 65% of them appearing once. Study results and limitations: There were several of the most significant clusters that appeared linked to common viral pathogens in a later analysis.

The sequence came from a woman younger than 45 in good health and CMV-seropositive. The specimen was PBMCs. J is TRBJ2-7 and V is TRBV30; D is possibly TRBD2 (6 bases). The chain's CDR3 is CAWSLGPGGNEQYF. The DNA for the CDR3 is TGTGCCTGGAGCTTGGGCCCCGGCGGGAACGAGCAGTACTTC.